This passage covers 5 T cell receptor beta chains from one sample sequenced in a study of cytomegalovirus exposure and HLA in healthy donors. PCR used 60 Vbeta primers and 13 Jbeta primers. Sequencing used immunoSEQ multiplex PCR; TCRdb keeps in-frame clones, though not all of them. This table has some 100,000 clones, roughly 80% appearing once. Sequenced: PBMCs. These receptors all stem from a male donor in good health and CMV-seropositive.

The V gene is TRBV7-9, the J gene TRBJ2-3, with D perhaps matching TRBD2 (6 bases). Trimming removed 8 bases from V and 6 bases from J, with 15 bases in between. This CDR3 is built from 13 residues. The germline V gene encodes CDR1 SEHNR and CDR2 FQNEAQ (reference sequence). The CDR3 nucleotides are TGTGCCAGCCGCGGGGTCCTTGGGGATACGCAGTATTTT. Amino acids: CASRGVLGDTQYF. The entire variable domain, with the rest obtained from reference TRBV7-9 and TRBJ2-3, is as follows: DTGVSQNPRHKITKRGQNVTFRCDPISEHNRLYWYRQTLGQGPEFLTYFQNEAQLEKSRLLSDRFSAERPKGSFSTLEIQRTEQGDSAMYLCASRGVLGDTQYFGPGTRLTVL.

This clone was seen just once. The chain links TRBV11-3 to TRBJ2-7, with TRBD2 matching over 9 bases. With V trimmed by 5 bases and J by 3 bases, 8 bases remained unmatched. The V gene's germline CDR1 is SGHNT and CDR2 YENEEA. This CDR3 is 15 amino acids long. The CDR3: CASSPLAGLFYEQYF. CDR3 coding DNA: TGTGCCAGCAGCCCGCTAGCGGGGCTTTTCTACGAGCAGTACTTC.

The V gene is TRBV7-9, the J gene TRBJ2-1, with TRBD1 matching over 7 bases. From germline, CDR1 is SEHNR and CDR2 FQNEAQ (reference sequence). V lost 5 bases, J lost 10 bases, and 17 bases stayed unmatched. CDR3 length: 16 residues. CDR3 protein: CASSTSGTELNVEQFF. CDR3 sequence (DNA): TGTGCCAGCAGCACCTCCGGGACAGAGCTTAATGTCGAGCAGTTCTTC.

This clone was seen a single time. The J gene is TRBJ1-4, the V gene TRBV11-3, with unresolved D. The V end was cut by 0 bases, the J end by 5 bases, with 7 bases between. This CDR3 is built from 14 residues. Looked up from germline, CDR1 is SGHNT and CDR2 is YENEEA. CDR3 residues: CASSLDPRNEKLFF. The CDR3 coding sequence is TGTGCCAGCAGCTTAGATCCCAGGAATGAAAAACTGTTTTTT.

The chain carries TRBV4-1 and TRBJ1-1; 10 nucleotides line up with TRBD1. The germline V gene has CDR1 MGHRA and CDR2 YSYEKL. The CDR3 sequence is 15 residues long. V trimming: 4 bases; J trimming: 6 bases; junction bases outside the gene matches: 8. CDR3 amino acids: CASSRYGQGVAEAFF. CDR3 in DNA: TGCGCCAGCAGCCGATACGGACAGGGGGTAGCTGAAGCTTTCTTT.